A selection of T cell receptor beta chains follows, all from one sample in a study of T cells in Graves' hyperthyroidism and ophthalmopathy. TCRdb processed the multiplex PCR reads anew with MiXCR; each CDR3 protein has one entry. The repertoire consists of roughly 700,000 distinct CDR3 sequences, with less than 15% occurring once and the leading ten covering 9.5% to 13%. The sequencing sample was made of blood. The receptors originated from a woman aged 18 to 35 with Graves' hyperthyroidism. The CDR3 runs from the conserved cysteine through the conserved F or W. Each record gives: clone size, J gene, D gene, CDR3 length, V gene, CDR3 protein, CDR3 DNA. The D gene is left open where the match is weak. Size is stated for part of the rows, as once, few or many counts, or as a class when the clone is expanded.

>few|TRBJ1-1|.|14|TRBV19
CASKHSRVNTEAFF
TGTGCCAGTAAACATTCCAGGGTGAACACTGAAGCTTTCTTT
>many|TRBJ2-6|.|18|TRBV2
CASSVSQYLSSGANVLTF
TGTGCCAGCAGTGTCAGCCAGTACCTTAGCTCTGGGGCCAACGTCCTGACTTTC
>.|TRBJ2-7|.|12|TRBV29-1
CSVEDGPYEQYF
TGCAGCGTTGAAGATGGACCCTACGAGCAGTACTTC
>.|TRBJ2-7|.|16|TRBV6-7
CASSYSTFAGSYEQYF
TGTGCCAGCAGTTACTCTACCTTCGCGGGCAGCTACGAGCAGTACTTC
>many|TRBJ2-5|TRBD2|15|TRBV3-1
CASSLGLAVTGTQYF
TGTGCCAGCAGCCTCGGGCTAGCGGTTACGGGGACCCAGTACTTC
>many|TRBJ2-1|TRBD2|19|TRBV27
CASSRVPTSGRHTYNEQFF
TGTGCCAGCAGTCGAGTCCCGACTAGCGGGAGGCATACGTACAATGAGCAGTTCTTC
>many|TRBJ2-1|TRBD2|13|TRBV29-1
CSGGAGGYNEQFF
TGCAGCGGGGGAGCGGGAGGGTACAATGAGCAGTTCTTC
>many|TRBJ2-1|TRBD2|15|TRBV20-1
CSADGTSGVINEQFF
TGCAGTGCTGACGGGACTAGCGGGGTTATCAATGAGCAGTTCTTC
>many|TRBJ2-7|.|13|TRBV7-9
CASSLPSGDEQYF
TGTGCCAGCAGCCTCCCCTCGGGGGACGAGCAGTACTTC
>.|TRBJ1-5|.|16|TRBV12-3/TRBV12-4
CASSLAPRGAGQPQHF
TGTGCCAGCAGTTTAGCTCCGAGAGGGGCAGGTCAGCCCCAGCATTTT
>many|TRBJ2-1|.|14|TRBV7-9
CASSPPGRDNEQFF
TGTGCCAGCAGCCCACCAGGCAGGGACAATGAGCAGTTCTTC
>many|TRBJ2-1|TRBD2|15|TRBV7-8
CASSPRPGAGGEQFF
TGTGCCAGCAGCCCCCGCCCGGGGGCGGGAGGTGAGCAGTTCTTC
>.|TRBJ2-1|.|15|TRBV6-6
CASSYEGVSRREQFF
TGTGCCAGCAGTTACGAGGGGGTCTCTAGGAGGGAGCAGTTCTTC
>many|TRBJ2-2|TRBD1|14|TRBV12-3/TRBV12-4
CASRARGLTGELFF
TGTGCCAGCAGAGCCAGGGGGCTAACCGGGGAGCTGTTTTTT
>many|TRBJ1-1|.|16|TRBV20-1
CSASDGTGLGNTEAFF
TGCAGTGCTAGTGACGGGACCGGTTTGGGGAACACTGAAGCTTTCTTT
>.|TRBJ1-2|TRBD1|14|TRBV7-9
CASSGQQGADGYTF
TGTGCCAGCAGCGGCCAACAGGGGGCGGATGGCTACACCTTC
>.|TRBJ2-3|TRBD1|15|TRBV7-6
CASSPRGGVLDTQYF
TGTGCCAGCAGCCCGAGAGGGGGCGTTCTCGATACGCAGTATTTT